Reported below is one T cell receptor beta chain. The CDR3 is made up of 15 amino acids. Germline V gene data show CDR1 as MNHEY and CDR2 as SVGAGI. Trimming took 2 bases from V and 5 from J; bases not matched to a gene: 6. Profiled with immunoSEQ multiplex PCR; TCRdb holds only in-frame clones, not every one. The sample holds approximately 68,000 clones, around nine tenths seen once. This record belongs to a study of blood T cell repertoires in COVID-19. Study-wide background: Samples of COVID-19 (acute and convalescent) were obtained from the United States, Italy and Spain.

V gene TRBV6-5 combines with J gene TRBJ1-5; TRBD1 aligns across 7 bases. The receptor's source is a woman aged 60-75 years with acute or convalescent COVID-19. The sequencing input was peripheral blood. CDR3 amino acids: CASSYGTGAHQPQHF. For the CDR3, the DNA is TGTGCCAGCAGTTACGGAACAGGGGCCCATCAGCCCCAGCATTTT.